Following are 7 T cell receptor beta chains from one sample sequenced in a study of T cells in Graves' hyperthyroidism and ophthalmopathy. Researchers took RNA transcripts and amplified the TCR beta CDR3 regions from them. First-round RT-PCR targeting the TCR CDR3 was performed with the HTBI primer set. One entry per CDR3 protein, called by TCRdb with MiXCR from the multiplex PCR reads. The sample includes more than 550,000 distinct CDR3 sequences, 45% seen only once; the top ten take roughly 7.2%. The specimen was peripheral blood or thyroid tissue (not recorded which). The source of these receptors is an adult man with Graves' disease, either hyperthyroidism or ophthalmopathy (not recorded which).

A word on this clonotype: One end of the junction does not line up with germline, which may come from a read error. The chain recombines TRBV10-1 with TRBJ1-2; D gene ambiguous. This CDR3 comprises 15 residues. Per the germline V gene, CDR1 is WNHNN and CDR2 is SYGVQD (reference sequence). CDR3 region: CASSSTGPDGYGYTF. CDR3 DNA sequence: TGTGCCAGCAGTTCGACCGGACCCGACGGCTATGGCTACACCTTC.

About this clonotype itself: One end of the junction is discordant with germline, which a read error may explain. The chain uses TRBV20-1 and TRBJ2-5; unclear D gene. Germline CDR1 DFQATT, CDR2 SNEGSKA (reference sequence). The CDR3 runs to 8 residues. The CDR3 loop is CSARDPAF. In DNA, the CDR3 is TGCAGTGCTAGAGACCCAGCCTTT.

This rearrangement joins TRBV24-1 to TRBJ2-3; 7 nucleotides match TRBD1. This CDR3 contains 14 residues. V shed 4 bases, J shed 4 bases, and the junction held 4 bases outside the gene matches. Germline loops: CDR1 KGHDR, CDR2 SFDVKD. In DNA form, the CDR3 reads TGTGCCACCAGTGACCGACAGGGAGCAGATACGCAGTATTTT. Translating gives CATSDRQGADTQYF.

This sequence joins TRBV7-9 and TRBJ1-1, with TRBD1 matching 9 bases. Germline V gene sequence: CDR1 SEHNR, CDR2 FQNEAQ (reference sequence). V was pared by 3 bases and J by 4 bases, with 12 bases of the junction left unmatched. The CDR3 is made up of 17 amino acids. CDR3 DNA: TGTGCCAGCAGCTTGGGGGGGACAGGGCAGATCTTCACTGAAGCTTTCTTT. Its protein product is CASSLGGTGQIFTEAFF.

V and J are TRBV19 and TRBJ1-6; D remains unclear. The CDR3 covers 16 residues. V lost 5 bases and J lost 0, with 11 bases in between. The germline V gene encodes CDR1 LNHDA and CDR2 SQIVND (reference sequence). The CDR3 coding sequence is TGTGCCAGTAGTTCAATGGGGAGCTCCTATAATTCACCCCTCCACTTT. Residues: CASSSMGSSYNSPLHF.

The CDR3 bases are TGCGCCAGCAGCATGACAGGGCTAGGCCAGCCCCAGTACTTC. Protein product: CASSMTGLGQPQYF. The chain links TRBV5-1 to TRBJ2-5; the match to TRBD1 covers 7 bases. This CDR3 spans 14 amino acids. V shed 4 bases and J 9 bases; nucleotides not matched to a gene: 12. Germline CDR1 is SGHRS and CDR2 is YFSETQ.

The CDR3 sequence is CSARDKHDWVPYEQYF. The CDR3 coding sequence is TGCAGTGCTAGAGATAAACACGATTGGGTTCCCTACGAGCAGTACTTC. The chain recombines TRBV20-1 with TRBJ2-7, with D uncertain. Germline V gene lookup returns CDR1 DFQATT and CDR2 SNEGSKA (reference sequence). This CDR3 region has 16 residues. V lost 0 bases and J lost 2, with 17 bases in between.